The 31 T cell receptor beta chains below come from one sample, sequenced in a study of cytomegalovirus exposure and HLA in healthy donors (dated by TCRdb to between 2016 and 2019). Libraries were built with the immunoSEQ multiplex PCR assay. The multiplex PCR relied on a mix of 60 forward primers for TCR Vbeta segments and 13 reverse primers for TCR Jbeta segments. Sourced from immuneACCESS, this table was stored by TCRdb with only in-frame sequences that have V and J called. A share of the clones is absent; for the studies checked, an unresolved V gene accounts for under half, and the remainder has no known explanation. The sample has 150,000 to 200,000 clones on record. The ten most abundant clones make up 0.65% to 0.9% of the sample. Sequences were obtained from PBMCs. Receptors originate from a woman under 30 in good health and CMV-seropositive.

This chain links TRBV11-3 with TRBJ1-1; tentatively, D is TRBD1 (5 bases). V lost 6 bases, J lost 4 bases, and 21 bases lay in between. In germline, CDR1 is SGHNT, CDR2 YENEEA. This CDR3 is built from 16 residues. The CDR3 region has the DNA TGTGCCAGCAGTAGGCAAGATGGGGGGGTGCGCACTGAAGCTTTCTTT. It specifies CASSRQDGGVRTEAFF.

This chain links TRBV29-1 with TRBJ2-5; 7 bases map to TRBD1. V was pared by 6 bases and J by 5 bases, with 12 bases of the junction left unmatched. Germline loops: CDR1 SQVTM, CDR2 ANQGSEA. The CDR3 covers 14 residues. The CDR3 coding sequence is TGCAGCGTCGGAAGACAGGGTACCAGGGAGACCCAGTACTTC. Its translation: CSVGRQGTRETQYF.

This chain links TRBV7-2 with TRBJ2-7; D is uncertain. Germline CDR1 and CDR2: SGHTA and FQGNSA. V dropped 7 bases and J dropped 3 bases, with 16 bases sitting between them. CDR3 length equals 14 residues. The CDR3 DNA follows: TGTGCCAGCACCGCCCCCCAGCGAAGCTACGAGCAGTACTTC. It yields the protein CASTAPQRSYEQYF.

This sequence joins TRBV10-2 and TRBJ2-7, with D perhaps matching TRBD2 (6 bases). Germline loops: CDR1 WSHSY, CDR2 SAAADI. The CDR3 consists of 12 residues. V was shortened by 5 bases and J by 4 bases, with 9 bases between the two germline ends. The CDR3 loop is CASSQEGYEQYF. The DNA for the CDR3 is TGCGCCAGCAGTCAGGAGGGTTACGAGCAGTACTTC.

CDR3 in amino acids: CASSLRQGGEAFF. The CDR3 bases are TGCGCCAGCAGCTTAAGACAGGGGGGTGAAGCTTTCTTT. The chain recombines TRBV5-1 with TRBJ1-1; TRBD1 matches at 9 bases. This CDR3 region has 13 residues. J was trimmed by 7 bases and V by 2 bases; bases with no gene match: 3. The germline V gene encodes CDR1 SGHRS and CDR2 YFSETQ.

The V and J genes are TRBV5-1 and TRBJ2-3; 10 positions match TRBD2. The CDR3 runs to 17 residues. V dropped 4 bases and J dropped 5; count of bases not matched to a gene: 13. In germline, CDR1 is SGHRS, CDR2 YFSETQ. The CDR3 reads CASSPKAGGKTGDTQYF. The CDR3, as DNA: TGCGCCAGCAGCCCGAAAGCGGGAGGGAAGACTGGAGATACGCAGTATTTT.

The genes are TRBV18 and TRBJ2-7; weak D call: TRBD2 (7 bases). Germline V gives CDR1 KGHSH, CDR2 LQKENI. This CDR3 is built from 14 residues. Trimming shortened V by 2 bases and J by 6 bases, and 14 bases separated the two germline ends. Here the CDR3 DNA reads TGTGCCAGCTCACCAGGGGGGGGGCTAAGCGAGCAGTACTTC. Translating gives CASSPGGGLSEQYF.

The gene calls are TRBV19 and TRBJ1-2; 11 positions match TRBD1. The germline gives CDR1 LNHDA, CDR2 SQIVND (reference sequence). The CDR3 consists of 16 residues. Germline trimming cut 3 bases from V and 7 bases from J; bases unmatched to any gene: 10. Here the CDR3 reads CASSIVRDRGSSGYTF. For the CDR3, the DNA is TGTGCCAGTAGTATTGTCCGGGACAGGGGGTCGAGTGGCTACACCTTC.

The V gene is TRBV4-1, the J gene TRBJ2-5, with TRBD1 matching over 7 bases. Judging by the DNA end, TRBJ2-7 fits better; the J call may be wrong. Germline CDR1 and CDR2: MGHRA and YSYEKL. This CDR3 is built from 13 residues. The CDR3 DNA reads as TGCGCCAGCAGCCTCTCGGGACAGTACGAGCAGTACTTC. Its protein is CASSLSGQYEQYF.

The genes are TRBV15 and TRBJ2-2, with a weak D call TRBD2 (5 bases). Germline V CDR1 and CDR2: LNHNV, YYDKDF (reference sequence). The CDR3 is 14 amino acids. The V end was cut by 0 bases, the J end by 7 bases, with 9 bases between. CDR3 amino acids: CATSRDLEVGELFF. The CDR3 DNA sequence: TGTGCCACCAGCAGAGATCTGGAGGTCGGGGAGCTGTTTTTT.

V gene TRBV29-1 combines with J gene TRBJ2-3, with 13 bases that match TRBD2. V gave up 7 bases and J gave up 2 bases; unmatched junction bases: 6. This CDR3 spans 15 amino acids. Germline V CDR1 and CDR2: SQVTM, ANQGSEA. Written as DNA, the CDR3 is TGCAGCGGGTCGGGACTAGCGGGACCCACAGATACGCAGTATTTT. It encodes CSGSGLAGPTDTQYF.

The chain employs TRBV30 and TRBJ2-5, with 10 bases that match TRBD2. Germline assignment: CDR1 GTSNPN and CDR2 SVGIG (reference sequence). The CDR3 is made up of 12 amino acids. After removal of 8 bases from V and 4 bases from J, the junction contained 4 bases not matched to a gene. CDR3 sequence (DNA): TGTGCCCGGGCTAGCGGGGGAGAGACCCAGTACTTC. It specifies CARASGGETQYF. Combining the CDR3 with reference TRBV30 and TRBJ2-5 gives the whole variable domain SQTIHQWPATLVQPVGSPLSLECTVEGTSNPNLYWYRQAAGRGLQLLFYSVGIGQISSEVPQNLSASRPQDRQFILSSKKLLLSDSGFYLCARASGGETQYFGPGTRLLVL.

V is TRBV5-4 and J is TRBJ1-2; 10 bases are a match to TRBD1. In germline, CDR1 is SGHNT, CDR2 YYREEE (reference sequence). V was clipped by 0 bases and J by 7 bases; unmatched bases: 9. This CDR3 region has 16 residues. The CDR3 bases are TGTGCCAGCAGCTTGGAAGCCGGGACAGGGGAGGGTGGCTACACCTTC. Translation: CASSLEAGTGEGGYTF.

This sequence joins TRBV7-9 and TRBJ2-1, with 7 bases that match TRBD2. The V gene's germline CDR1 is SEHNR and CDR2 FQNEAQ (reference sequence). The trim removed 6 bases at V and 4 bases at J, leaving 9 bases unmatched. CDR3 length: 15 amino acids. As DNA, the CDR3 is TGTGCCAGCAGTTTCCTAGCGGTGTCTTACAATGAGCAGTTCTTC. Amino acid sequence: CASSFLAVSYNEQFF.

This chain connects TRBV4-3 to TRBJ2-7; no definite D call. This CDR3 region has 14 residues. The V end was cut by 0 bases, the J end by 3 bases, with 9 bases between. Germline values: CDR1 LGHNA, CDR2 YSLEER. The CDR3 is CASSQDATGYEQYF. In DNA form, the CDR3 reads TGCGCCAGCAGCCAAGATGCCACCGGCTACGAGCAGTACTTC.

The J gene is TRBJ2-7, the V gene TRBV4-3; TRBD1 matches 8 bases. The CDR3 covers 16 residues. From germline, CDR1 is LGHNA and CDR2 YSLEER. V lost 3 bases to trimming and J lost 5 bases; unmatched junction nucleotides: 12. The CDR3 DNA reads TGCGCCAGCAGCCAGCATCCTAACGGACAGGGAAACGAGCAGTACTTC. It translates to CASSQHPNGQGNEQYF.

V and J are TRBV15 and TRBJ2-5; a weak D match, TRBD1 (8 bases). There are 13 residues in the CDR3. Germline CDR1 LNHNV, CDR2 YYDKDF (reference sequence). V was pared by 3 bases and J by 7 bases, with 12 bases between. CDR3: CATSRGGTGTQYF. The CDR3 region has the DNA TGTGCCACCAGCAGGGGGGGGACAGGGACCCAGTACTTC.

The gene calls are TRBV6-1 and TRBJ1-2, with 8 nucleotides matching TRBD1. This CDR3 contains 13 residues. Germline V gene lookup returns CDR1 MNHNS and CDR2 SASEGT. The J segment lost 8 bases and the V segment lost 3 bases, leaving 5 bases of the junction unmatched. In nucleotides, the CDR3 is TGTGCCAGCAGTGAGGACAGGGAGGAAGGCTACACCTTC. It specifies CASSEDREEGYTF.

The gene calls are TRBV2 and TRBJ1-2; D might be TRBD1 (5 bases). Germline V gene sequence: CDR1 SNHLY, CDR2 FYNNEI. CDR3 size: 12 residues. Trimming took 5 bases from V and 7 from J, leaving 11 bases between them. The CDR3 coding sequence is TGTGCCAGCAGTATGTCGGGGGGTGGCTACACCTTC. Translated, it gives CASSMSGGGYTF.

The chain couples TRBV7-9 to TRBJ2-1; TRBD2 agrees at 12 bases. With 2 bases clipped from V and 7 bases from J, the junction kept 6 bases outside the gene matches. CDR1 is SEHNR and CDR2 is FQNEAQ in the germline V gene (reference sequence). The CDR3 totals 16 residues. CDR3 coding DNA: TGTGCCAGCAGCTTAATTCTAGCGGGGGGGCCGAATGAGCAGTTCTTC. Its protein product is CASSLILAGGPNEQFF.

This chain connects TRBV5-4 to TRBJ1-6; D unclear. Germline V gene sequence: CDR1 SGHNT, CDR2 YYREEE (reference sequence). There are 16 residues in the CDR3. Trimming pared 2 bases from V and 0 bases from J, leaving 9 bases between. The CDR3 here is CASSFVGSSYNSPLHF. CDR3 sequence (DNA): TGTGCCAGCAGCTTTGTCGGGAGCTCCTATAATTCACCCCTCCACTTT.

This sequence joins TRBV30 and TRBJ2-2; tentatively, D is TRBD1 (6 bases). Trimming took 0 bases from V and 5 from J, leaving 13 bases between them. The CDR3 contains 15 residues. The germline gives CDR1 GTSNPN, CDR2 SVGIG (reference sequence). CDR3 protein: CAWSVLGARTGELFF. The CDR3 DNA follows: TGTGCCTGGAGTGTATTGGGGGCTCGAACCGGGGAGCTGTTTTTT.

V is TRBV7-8 and J is TRBJ2-2, with 13 bases aligning to TRBD2. CDR1 is SGHVS, CDR2 FQNEAQ, per germline. V was pared by 3 bases and J by 8 bases, with 6 bases of the junction left unmatched. The length of the CDR3 is 16 residues. CDR3 coding DNA: TGTGCCAGCAGCTTGGGGACTAGCGGGGTTCCGGGGGAGCTGTTTTTT. Protein: CASSLGTSGVPGELFF.

This chain joins TRBV18 and TRBJ1-1; weak D call: TRBD1 (6 bases). Germline values: CDR1 KGHSH, CDR2 LQKENI. V gave up 1 base and J gave up 6 bases, with 12 bases separating them. The CDR3 loop spans 14 amino acids. CDR3 nucleotides: TGTGCCAGCTCACCACGGGAGGGGGAGGCTGAAGCTTTCTTT. Protein product: CASSPREGEAEAFF.

The rearrangement links TRBV6-6 to TRBJ2-2; 7 nucleotides line up with TRBD1. The germline gives CDR1 MNHNY, CDR2 SVGAGI (reference sequence). This CDR3 region has 14 residues. V was pared by 4 bases and J by 2 bases, with 1 base of the junction left unmatched. DNA for the CDR3: TGTGCCAGCAGTTGGGACAGAAACACCGGGGAGCTGTTTTTT. This codes for CASSWDRNTGELFF.

The chain combines TRBV5-1 with TRBJ2-1; 9 bases fit TRBD2. Germline CDR1 is SGHRS and CDR2 is YFSETQ. The V gene end was trimmed by 4 bases and the J gene end by 1 base; junction bases not matched to a gene: 3. The length of the CDR3 is 15 residues. CDR3 loop: CASSQTSGSYNEQFF. The CDR3 DNA reads TGCGCCAGCAGCCAGACTAGCGGATCCTACAATGAGCAGTTCTTC. The full variable domain, with the rest looked up from reference TRBV5-1 and TRBJ2-1, is KAGVTQTPRYLIKTRGQQVTLSCSPISGHRSVSWYQQTPGQGLQFLFEYFSETQRNKGNFPGRFSGRQFSNSRSEMNVSTLELGDSALYLCASSQTSGSYNEQFFGPGTRLTVL.

This chain links TRBV6-4 with TRBJ2-3, with 10 nucleotides matching TRBD2. J was trimmed by 4 bases and V by 0 bases; bases with no gene match: 7. The CDR3 totals 17 residues. In germline, CDR1 is MRHNA, CDR2 SNTAGT. This CDR3 is CASSDSMTLAGSDTQYF. CDR3 coding DNA: TGTGCCAGCAGTGACTCGATGACACTAGCGGGATCAGATACGCAGTATTTT.

V and J are TRBV4-1 and TRBJ2-7, with a possible D match to TRBD1 (6 bases). V was pared by 4 bases and J by 0 bases, with 16 bases between. The CDR3 has 16 residues. Germline CDR1 and CDR2: MGHRA and YSYEKL. DNA of the CDR3: TGCGCCAGCAGCCGAAACCGGGACACTAGCTCCTACGAGCAGTACTTC. Its translation is CASSRNRDTSSYEQYF.

The chain couples TRBV27 to TRBJ1-2; D is unresolved. Germline values: CDR1 MNHEY, CDR2 SMNVEV (reference sequence). CDR3 size: 14 residues. Trimming stripped 5 bases from V and 8 bases from J, with 18 bases between. The CDR3: CASSPPGSLRGYTF. The CDR3 nucleotides read TGTGCCAGCAGTCCTCCCGGGAGCCTACGAGGCTACACCTTC.

The chain carries TRBV20-1 and TRBJ1-1; D is unclear. This CDR3 spans 10 amino acids. Germline-derived CDR1 and CDR2 are DFQATT and SNEGSKA (reference sequence). With 4 bases removed from V and 11 bases from J, the gap between germline ends came to 11 bases. CDR3 nucleotide sequence: TGCAGTGCTAACTACCCGGGGGCTTTCTTT. Its protein is CSANYPGAFF.

The chain carries TRBV19 and TRBJ1-2; D gene unclear. The CDR3 is 13 residues long. V lost 3 bases, J lost 9 bases, and 14 bases lay in between. Germline CDR1 is LNHDA and CDR2 is SQIVND (reference sequence). This chain's CDR3 is CASSMGGGNSYTF. The CDR3 DNA is TGTGCCAGTAGTATGGGAGGAGGTAATAGCTACACCTTC.